These 27 T cell receptor beta chains originate from one sample sequenced in a study of blood T cells in healthy people across ages. A sample-barcoded 5' primer and a J-beta primer mix were used in a second PCR of roughly 7 to 11 cycles. TCRdb itself ran the 5' RACE reads through MiXCR, one entry per CDR3 protein. The profile shows 1.8 million or so distinct CDR3 sequences, 30% to 40% of them singletons. The sequencing sample was made of blood. These receptors originate from a human donor in good health.

The sample holds a few counts of this clonotype. The chain joins TRBV11-2 to TRBJ1-2, with 7 bases fitting TRBD1. This CDR3 region has 13 residues. CDR1 and CDR2 from the germline V gene are SGHAT and FQNNGV. Unmatched junction bases numbered 4, after V lost 2 bases and J lost 7 bases. CDR3 sequence reads: CASSLLAGGGYTF. In DNA, the CDR3 is TGTGCCAGCAGCTTATTGGCAGGGGGTGGCTACACCTTC.

A few counts support this clonotype. The chain combines TRBV12-3 or TRBV12-4 with TRBJ1-1, with D maybe TRBD1 (5 bases). V lost 7 bases and J 3 bases, leaving 9 bases between the germline ends. The CDR3 totals 12 residues. The CDR3 protein is CASTWGDTEAFF. CDR3 nucleotides: TGTGCCAGCACTTGGGGGGACACTGAAGCTTTCTTT.

This clonotype has more than one count but fewer than ten. The chain combines TRBV2 with TRBJ2-7; the D gene is possibly TRBD2 (6 bases). This CDR3 comprises 14 residues. Germline V gene data show CDR1 as SNHLY and CDR2 as FYNNEI. Trimming removed 10 bases at V and 3 bases at J, with 19 bases between. This CDR3 reads CAIKIAVHHYEQYF. As DNA, the CDR3 is TGTGCCATAAAAATAGCGGTCCACCACTACGAGCAGTACTTC.

This clonotype has just a few counts. The rearrangement uses TRBV27 and TRBJ2-7; 8 bases fit TRBD2. V was clipped by 2 bases and J by 0 bases; unmatched bases: 9. The CDR3 extends over 17 amino acids. Germline lookup yields CDR1 MNHEY and CDR2 SMNVEV (reference sequence). The CDR3 here is CASSLGAGSGDSYEQYF. The DNA of the CDR3 is TGTGCCAGCAGTTTAGGGGCTGGTAGCGGGGACTCCTACGAGCAGTACTTC.

A remark on this clonotype: Mismatch with germline at one junction end may stem from a read error. V usage is TRBV20-1 and J usage is TRBJ1-1, with D possibly TRBD1 on 5 matching bases. The CDR3 totals 13 residues. Germline assignment: CDR1 DFQATT and CDR2 SNEGSKA (reference sequence). CDR3 bases: TGCAGTGCACCGGGACGATCGAACATTGAAGCTTTCTTT. This translates into CSAPGRSNIEAFF.

This clonotype was seen more than once but under ten times. The genes are TRBV28 and TRBJ2-7; D not certain. Germline CDR1 MDHEN, CDR2 SYDVKM. The CDR3 totals 14 residues. Trimming cost V 8 bases and J 0 bases, with 14 bases left between them. The CDR3 region has the DNA TGTGCCAGCCCTAGGAAGGAAAGCTCCTACGAGCAGTACTTC. It is translated as CASPRKESSYEQYF.

The chain joins TRBV6-1 to TRBJ1-1; maybe TRBD1 (6 bases). The germline V and J ends were trimmed by 6 bases and 0 bases, with 14 bases remaining between them. This CDR3 comprises 15 residues. Germline V lookup: CDR1 MNHNS, CDR2 SASEGT. This chain's CDR3 is CASRTDRSMNTEAFF. Written as DNA, the CDR3 is TGTGCCAGCAGGACGGACAGATCCATGAACACTGAAGCTTTCTTT.

V gene TRBV20-1 combines with J gene TRBJ2-1; TRBD2 matches 10 bases. This CDR3 comprises 15 residues. The ends lost 1 base at V and 6 bases at J; junction bases unmatched: 6. The germline gives CDR1 DFQATT, CDR2 SNEGSKA (reference sequence). The CDR3 sequence: CSARVPSGGRNEQFF. The CDR3 nucleotides are TGCAGTGCTAGAGTTCCTAGCGGGGGCCGCAATGAGCAGTTCTTC.

This clonotype has only a few counts. This chain links TRBV18 with TRBJ2-5; D may match TRBD1 or TRBD2 (5 bases each). Germline-derived CDR1 and CDR2 are KGHSH and LQKENI. This CDR3 comprises 13 residues. Deletions cut 3 bases from V and 4 bases from J, with 9 bases between. CDR3 protein: CASSPRDGETQYF. In nucleotides, the CDR3 is TGTGCCAGCTCACCGAGGGACGGAGAGACCCAGTACTTC. The full variable domain, rest sourced from reference TRBV18 and TRBJ2-5, is NAGVMQNPRHLVRRRGQEARLRCSPMKGHSHVYWYRQLPEEGLKFMVYLQKENIIDESGMPKERFSAEFPKEGPSILRIQQVVRGDSAAYFCASSPRDGETQYFGPGTRLLVL.

This clonotype has only a few counts. The rearrangement uses TRBV5-1 and TRBJ2-6; the D gene is possibly TRBD2 (5 bases). From germline, CDR1 is SGHRS and CDR2 YFSETQ. This CDR3 region has 18 residues. V gave up 1 base and J gave up 0 bases, with 14 bases separating them. The DNA for the CDR3 is TGCGCCAGCAGCTTGAGAGGTCTGGGGAGCTCTGGGGCCAACGTCCTGACTTTC. Translating gives CASSLRGLGSSGANVLTF.

The chain recombines TRBV29-1 with TRBJ1-1; D not resolved. V was shortened by 5 bases and J by 1 base, with 5 bases between the two germline ends. Germline CDR1 reads SQVTM; CDR2 reads ANQGSEA. The CDR3 is made up of 11 amino acids. CDR3 loop: CSVWQNTEAFF. DNA of the CDR3: TGCAGCGTTTGGCAGAACACTGAAGCTTTCTTT.

The table lists this clonotype with a few counts. At one end, the junction sequence differs from germline, possibly due to a read error. J is TRBJ2-7 and V is TRBV5-8; 8 bases agree with TRBD1. From germline, CDR1 is SGHTS and CDR2 YDEGEE. The CDR3 has 13 amino acids. CDR3 amino acids: CANGDRFSYERYF. DNA for the CDR3: TGTGCCAATGGGGACAGGTTCTCCTACGAGCGGTACTTC.

DNA of the CDR3: TGCAGTGCTAGACCCTCTGGGACAGGGAATTCACCCCTCCACTTT. Its protein is CSARPSGTGNSPLHF. The chain employs TRBV20-1 and TRBJ1-6; TRBD1 agrees at 9 bases. V dropped 2 bases and J dropped 7; count of bases not matched to a gene: 6. The CDR3 spans 15 residues. CDR1 DFQATT and CDR2 SNEGSKA come from the germline V gene (reference sequence).

A remark on this clonotype: Its ends do not fully match the called genes, so a read error is possible. CDR3 sequence (DNA): TGTGCCGGCAGCTTAGAGGCCAGGCTAAGAGATGGCTGCACCTTC. Translation gives CAGSLEARLRDGCTF. The chain employs TRBV11-1 and TRBJ1-2; no firm D call. The CDR3 has 15 residues. Looked up from germline, CDR1 is SGHAT and CDR2 is FQDESV (reference sequence).

This sequence joins TRBV21-1 and TRBJ2-4; the table's TRBD1 call for D was not verified on the DNA. TRBV21-1 is a pseudogene. The CDR3 totals 15 residues. The CDR3 protein is CASSKGAEGKNIQYF. Written as DNA, the CDR3 is TGTGCCAGCAGCAAGGGGGCGGAGGGCAAAAACATTCAGTACTTC.

The chain joins TRBV6-2 or TRBV6-3 to TRBJ2-5; D call uncertain. Trimming took 6 bases from V and 11 from J, leaving 16 bases between them. The CDR3 contains 12 residues. Germline V gene data show CDR1 as MNHEY and CDR2 as SVGEGT. The CDR3 here is CASRVGRGEQYF. Here the CDR3 DNA reads TGTGCCAGCAGGGTCGGACGAGGTGAGCAGTACTTC.

Here the CDR3 DNA reads TGCGCCAGCAGCCAAGTAGAGGGACCTGTTTACGAGCAGTACTTC. Residues: CASSQVEGPVYEQYF. The rearrangement uses TRBV4-1 and TRBJ2-7, with D perhaps assigned TRBD1 or TRBD2 (5 bases each). This CDR3 is built from 15 residues. Germline CDR1 and CDR2: MGHRA and YSYEKL. Trimming took 1 base from V and 4 from J, leaving 14 bases between them.

V gene TRBV4-3 combines with J gene TRBJ1-2; D perhaps matches TRBD1 (5 bases). CDR1 is LGHNA and CDR2 is YSLEER in the germline V gene. Trimming removed 2 bases at V and 7 bases at J, with 17 bases between. The CDR3 covers 15 residues. Written as DNA, the CDR3 is TGCGCCAGCAGCCAATTTCTGACAGTCGCTTCTGGCTACACCTTC. Its protein product is CASSQFLTVASGYTF.

This clonotype was detected ten times or more. V usage is TRBV24-1 and J usage is TRBJ2-3, with D perhaps TRBD2 (5 bases). Deletions cut 2 bases from V and 3 bases from J, with 11 bases between. This CDR3 is 15 amino acids long. Germline lookup yields CDR1 KGHDR and CDR2 SFDVKD. CDR3 DNA: TGTGCCACCAGTGATTCGGCCCTAGCAACAGATACGCAGTATTTT. Residues: CATSDSALATDTQYF.

This clonotype has more than one count but fewer than ten. The chain combines TRBV18 with TRBJ2-1; D possibly corresponds to TRBD1 (5 bases). The CDR3 runs to 14 residues. Trimming stripped 1 base from V and 8 bases from J, with 12 bases between. Germline values: CDR1 KGHSH, CDR2 LQKENI. CDR3 coding DNA: TGTGCCAGCTCACCACGGCCCCTCAGGGATGAGCAGTTCTTC. Translating it yields CASSPRPLRDEQFF.

The gene calls are TRBV2 and TRBJ2-2; 10 bases align to TRBD1. This CDR3 is 16 amino acids long. V lost 2 bases, J lost 7 bases, and 7 bases stayed unmatched. Looked up from germline, CDR1 is SNHLY and CDR2 is FYNNEI. The CDR3 sequence: CASSEYGTGVNGELFF. CDR3 bases: TGTGCCAGCAGTGAATACGGGACAGGGGTTAACGGGGAGCTGTTTTTT.

This rearrangement joins TRBV7-9 to TRBJ1-5; 7 bases line up with TRBD1. Germline-derived CDR1 and CDR2 are SEHNR and FQNEAQ (reference sequence). V lost 5 bases to trimming and J lost 3 bases; unmatched junction nucleotides: 19. The length of the CDR3 is 19 residues. CDR3: CASSADPFDRAGDNQPQHF. The CDR3 DNA sequence: TGTGCCAGCAGCGCAGACCCCTTCGACAGGGCAGGAGACAATCAGCCCCAGCATTTT.

This chain links TRBV20-1 with TRBJ2-4; 8 bases align to TRBD1. Germline V lookup: CDR1 DFQATT, CDR2 SNEGSKA (reference sequence). This CDR3 is built from 13 residues. The V and J ends lost 5 bases and 9 bases, in that order; junction bases with no gene match: 9. The CDR3: CSAGWTGLSIQYF. Here the CDR3 DNA reads TGCAGTGCTGGATGGACAGGGCTAAGCATTCAGTACTTC.

This clonotype was recorded a few times. The chain links TRBV24-1 to TRBJ2-7, with D perhaps TRBD1 (6 bases). The V and J ends lost 1 base and 10 bases respectively, with 10 bases between them. Germline V gives CDR1 KGHDR, CDR2 SFDVKD. This CDR3 is built from 12 residues. DNA of the CDR3: TGTGCCACCAGTGATTTACCGGGACACCAGTACTTC. Its translation is CATSDLPGHQYF.

The chain combines TRBV7-2 with TRBJ2-5; TRBD1 might be the D (5 bases). V was cut by 5 bases and J by 5 bases, with 12 bases left in between. Germline V CDR1 and CDR2: SGHTA, FQGNSA. This CDR3 contains 13 residues. The DNA for the CDR3 is TGTGCCAGCAGCCCAGGGATTTGGGAGACCCAGTACTTC. Amino acid sequence: CASSPGIWETQYF.

The V call is TRBV5-1, the J call TRBJ2-1, with D possibly TRBD1 on 6 matching bases. Germline V lookup: CDR1 SGHRS, CDR2 YFSETQ. V was cut by 0 bases and J by 13 bases, with 14 bases left in between. The CDR3 has 13 amino acids. CDR3 amino acids: CASSLVVGGRQFF. CDR3 sequence (DNA): TGCGCCAGCAGCTTGGTAGTAGGGGGTCGTCAGTTCTTC.

This chain joins TRBV4-3 and TRBJ2-4, with D unclear. Germline V gives CDR1 LGHNA, CDR2 YSLEER. V was pared by 4 bases and J by 0 bases, with 10 bases between. The CDR3 extends over 15 amino acids. The chain's CDR3 is CASSPNSLAKNIQYF. The CDR3 nucleotides read TGCGCCAGCAGCCCGAACTCTCTAGCCAAAAACATTCAGTACTTC.